The 15 T cell receptor beta chains in this list originate from one sample, sequenced in a study of CD8 T cells in ankylosing spondylitis. In TCRdb, the 5' RACE reads were re-called with MiXCR into one record per CDR3 protein. The table has 230,000 or so distinct CDR3 sequences, 15% to 20% seen once; the top ten hold roughly a third. Sequencing was done on a sample of blood, either unsorted or a sorted T cell fraction (not recorded which). The source is a male donor with ankylosing spondylitis or in good health (not recorded which).

DNA for the CDR3: TGCGCCAGCAGCTTGGTTTGGCAAGAGACCCAGTACTTC. The encoded protein is CASSLVWQETQYF. The rearrangement links TRBV5-1 to TRBJ2-5; D gene unclear. Germline V gene sequence: CDR1 SGHRS, CDR2 YFSETQ. CDR3 length: 13 amino acids. With 0 bases removed from V and 2 bases from J, the gap between germline ends came to 5 bases.

This clonotype was observed a few times. This sequence joins TRBV4-1 and TRBJ2-2, with a weak D call TRBD1 (5 bases). The CDR3 runs 12 residues. The germline V gene encodes CDR1 MGHRA and CDR2 YSYEKL. V was pared by 5 bases and J by 7 bases, with 8 bases between. The CDR3 nucleotides read TGCGCCAGCAGCGACAGAGTCGGGGAGCTGTTTTTT. Translating gives CASSDRVGELFF.

V usage is TRBV20-1 and J usage is TRBJ2-1, with TRBD2 matching 10 bases. The V segment lost 2 bases and the J segment 9 bases; nucleotides outside the gene matches: 7. CDR1 DFQATT and CDR2 SNEGSKA come from the germline V gene (reference sequence). This CDR3 is built from 14 residues. The CDR3 bases are TGCAGTGCTAGACTAGCGGGAGAGTTTGGTGAGCAGTTCTTC. It codes for CSARLAGEFGEQFF.

The chain uses TRBV7-3 and TRBJ2-1, with D perhaps TRBD2 (6 bases). This CDR3 has 17 amino acids. Deletions cut 5 bases from V and 10 bases from J, with 27 bases between. Germline values: CDR1 SGHTA, CDR2 FQGTGA. CDR3 nucleotide sequence: TGTGCCAGCAGCGGGGGGACGGGGACTCGATATGGTTCCGAGCAGTTCTTC. Translating gives CASSGGTGTRYGSEQFF.

This clonotype has ten or more counts. The chain employs TRBV5-6 and TRBJ2-1, with 7 bases that match TRBD2. The CDR3 runs 13 residues. V lost 2 bases, J lost 7 bases, and 3 bases stayed unmatched. In germline, CDR1 is SGHDT, CDR2 YYEEEE. The CDR3 loop reads CASSLAGRNEQFF. Here the CDR3 DNA reads TGTGCCAGCAGCTTAGCGGGAAGGAATGAGCAGTTCTTC.

This clonotype has at least ten counts. The chain carries TRBV29-1 and TRBJ2-2; D call uncertain. V shed 6 bases and J shed 3 bases, with 2 bases lying between them. There are 10 residues in the CDR3. The V gene's germline CDR1 is SQVTM and CDR2 ANQGSEA. The CDR3 bases are TGCAGCGTGGACACCGGGGAGCTGTTTTTT. It codes for CSVDTGELFF.

This clonotype was seen a few times. The chain has TRBV7-9 and TRBJ1-4, with 9 positions matching TRBD1. V shed 2 bases, J shed 10 bases, and the junction held 11 bases outside the gene matches. Germline CDR1 is SEHNR and CDR2 is FQNEAQ (reference sequence). This CDR3 has 16 amino acids. CDR3 in amino acids: CASSLYVGQGTVKLFF. CDR3 bases: TGTGCCAGCAGCTTATATGTGGGACAGGGAACAGTAAAACTGTTTTTT.

This clonotype was counted at least ten times. The chain combines TRBV4-1 with TRBJ2-7; no firm D call. The V end was cut by 6 bases, the J end by 3 bases, with 18 bases between. The length of the CDR3 is 15 residues. CDR1 is MGHRA, CDR2 YSYEKL, per germline. CDR3 nucleotides: TGCGCCAGCAGTGATTCCCCCCTCGGTGGCTACGAGCAGTACTTC. This sequence encodes CASSDSPLGGYEQYF.

This clonotype showed up many times. This chain joins TRBV10-3 and TRBJ2-1, with a possible D match to TRBD2 (6 bases). CDR3 length: 14 amino acids. Trimming stripped 0 bases from V and 8 bases from J, with 11 bases between. In germline, CDR1 is ENHRY, CDR2 SYGVKD. CDR3 sequence reads: CAISESLRRDEQFF. CDR3 in DNA: TGTGCCATCAGTGAGTCGCTGAGGAGGGATGAGCAGTTCTTC.

The V call is TRBV27, the J call TRBJ1-5; D may be TRBD1 (5 bases). The CDR3 sequence is 14 residues long. The germline V gene has CDR1 MNHEY and CDR2 SMNVEV (reference sequence). V was trimmed by 6 bases and J by 4 bases, leaving 13 bases between them. CDR3: CASRYEGANQPQHF. For the CDR3, the DNA is TGTGCCAGCAGGTACGAAGGGGCAAATCAGCCCCAGCATTTT.

This clonotype came up many times. This sequence joins TRBV29-1 and TRBJ2-1; D might be TRBD2 (6 bases). The germline V and J ends were trimmed by 2 bases and 12 bases, with 11 bases remaining between them. Germline V gene lookup returns CDR1 SQVTM and CDR2 ANQGSEA. The length of the CDR3 is 11 residues. The CDR3 spells CSVEMGGGQFF. CDR3 bases: TGCAGCGTTGAAATGGGGGGAGGGCAGTTCTTC.

The chain couples TRBV10-3 to TRBJ2-1; 8 positions match TRBD2. V was pared by 3 bases and J by 7 bases, with 5 bases of the junction left unmatched. This CDR3 comprises 14 residues. Looked up from germline, CDR1 is ENHRY and CDR2 is SYGVKD. CDR3 in amino acids: CAISDQREMNEQFF. The CDR3 region has the DNA TGTGCCATCAGTGACCAGCGGGAGATGAATGAGCAGTTCTTC.

The V and J genes are TRBV2 and TRBJ2-3; D is perhaps TRBD2 (5 bases). With 5 bases removed from V and 0 bases from J, the gap between germline ends came to 12 bases. Germline V gene sequence: CDR1 SNHLY, CDR2 FYNNEI. The CDR3 sequence is 15 residues long. Here the CDR3 reads CASSWIGSSTDTQYF. CDR3 sequence (DNA): TGTGCCAGCAGTTGGATAGGGAGTAGCACAGATACGCAGTATTTT.

The table lists this clonotype with a count of one. The chain couples TRBV25-1 to TRBJ1-3, with D perhaps matching TRBD1 (6 bases). The V and J ends lost 10 bases and 1 base respectively, with 14 bases between them. The CDR3 extends over 14 amino acids. CDR1 MGHDK and CDR2 SYGVNS come from the germline V gene. CDR3 nucleotides: TGTGCCACCTCGGGGGGCCGGTCTGGAAACACCATATATTTT. This translates into CATSGGRSGNTIYF. Full variable domain (rest looked up from reference TRBV25-1 and TRBJ1-3): EADIYQTPRYLVIGTGKKITLECSQTMGHDKMYWYQQDPGMELHLIHYSYGVNSTEKGDLSSESTVSRIRTEHFPLTLESARPSHTSQYLCATSGGRSGNTIYFGEGSWLTVV.

This clonotype has a handful of counts. The chain combines TRBV29-1 with TRBJ2-1, with 13 bases that match TRBD2. From germline, CDR1 is SQVTM and CDR2 ANQGSEA. The CDR3 spans 14 residues. The J segment lost 8 bases and the V segment lost 4 bases, leaving 5 bases of the junction unmatched. CDR3 DNA: TGCAGCGTTGCGGGGACTAGCGGGACCGATGAGCAGTTCTTC. Protein product: CSVAGTSGTDEQFF.